The 8 T cell receptor beta chains listed next were all sequenced from one sample in a study of OX40 agonist ivuxolimab in advanced cancers. Only in-frame clones appear in the TCRdb table, and some are missing; sequencing was by immunoSEQ multiplex PCR. The repertoire holds about 64,000 clones, with less than 90% as singletons. The input for sequencing was CD4+ or CD8+ T cells sorted from blood, taken in a trial of the OX40 agonist ivuxolimab. All receptors derive from an adult with an advanced solid tumor such as melanoma, head and neck, liver or kidney cancer.

The chain employs TRBV28 and TRBJ1-1; D perhaps matches TRBD1 (6 bases). The V end was cut by 2 bases, the J end by 0 bases, with 10 bases between. The length of the CDR3 is 15 residues. Per germline, CDR1 MDHEN and CDR2 SYDVKM. DNA of the CDR3: TGTGCCAGCAGTTTAACAGGACAGATGAACACTGAAGCTTTCTTT. Residues: CASSLTGQMNTEAFF.

The chain couples TRBV7-2 to TRBJ2-3, with 10 bases that match TRBD2. J lost 6 bases, V lost 1 base, and 4 bases had no gene match. The V gene's germline CDR1 is SGHTA and CDR2 FQGNSA. This CDR3 is 15 amino acids long. Here the CDR3 reads CASSLVSSGSDTQYF. The CDR3 DNA reads TGTGCCAGCAGCTTAGTCTCTAGCGGGAGCGATACGCAGTATTTT.

This chain connects TRBV9 to TRBJ1-1; the D is unclear. The CDR3 is 14 residues long. The germline CDR1 and CDR2 sequences are SGDLS and YYNGEE. V was clipped by 2 bases and J by 1 base, with 9 bases between them. CDR3 DNA sequence: TGTGCCAGCAGCGTTACGGCGGGGAACACTGAAGCTTTCTTT. Protein sequence: CASSVTAGNTEAFF.

The CDR3, as DNA: TGTGCCAGCAGCTTCCGGAGTCCCTACGAGCAGTACTTC. Translated, it gives CASSFRSPYEQYF. This chain connects TRBV5-5 to TRBJ2-7; D remains ambiguous. The germline CDR1 and CDR2 sequences are SGHKS and YYEKEE (reference sequence). The CDR3 totals 13 residues. V was shortened by 2 bases and J by 2 bases, with 8 bases between the two germline ends.

The J gene is TRBJ1-2, the V gene TRBV30; TRBD1 matches 8 bases. V gave up 2 bases and J gave up 5 bases; unmatched junction bases: 10. Germline V gene data show CDR1 as GTSNPN and CDR2 as SVGIG (reference sequence). This CDR3 has 15 residues. The CDR3 coding sequence is TGTGCCTGGAGTCTTTTACAGGGGGTGTCTTATGGCTACACCTTC. This sequence encodes CAWSLLQGVSYGYTF.

The chain couples TRBV27 to TRBJ2-2; maybe TRBD2 (5 bases). The V gene's germline CDR1 is MNHEY and CDR2 SMNVEV (reference sequence). The CDR3 length is 16 residues. Trimming left V 0 bases short and J 3 bases short, with 11 bases between. The chain's CDR3 is CASSLSRGIYTGELFF. The CDR3 DNA sequence: TGTGCCAGCAGTTTATCCCGGGGTATCTACACCGGGGAGCTGTTTTTT.

The rearrangement joins TRBV30 to TRBJ2-3; the D is unclear. V was trimmed by 1 base and J by 4 bases, leaving 6 bases between them. CDR3 length equals 12 residues. Germline V gene lookup returns CDR1 GTSNPN and CDR2 SVGIG (reference sequence). The CDR3 loop is CAWSAPPDTQYF. CDR3 bases: TGTGCCTGGAGTGCTCCCCCAGATACGCAGTATTTT.

This clone was counted a few times. The chain is built from TRBV29-1 and TRBJ1-1, with 8 positions matching TRBD1. The ends lost 2 bases at V and 4 bases at J; junction bases unmatched: 0. The V gene's germline CDR1 is SQVTM and CDR2 ANQGSEA. The CDR3 totals 12 residues. The DNA of the CDR3 is TGCAGCGTTGAAACAGGGGGCACTGAAGCTTTCTTT. Protein product: CSVETGGTEAFF.